This record looks at one TCR beta chain sequence and its context. No antigen is known for it. The sample belongs to a study of identical twins. Regarding the study as a whole: Beta out-of-frame sequences showed weaker excess sharing between twins. Out-of-frame alpha sequences common to twins exhibited an excess of low generation probability.

The CDR3 is made up of 17 amino acids. In germline, CDR1 is MDHEN, CDR2 SYDVKM. V lost 2 bases and J lost 0, with 11 bases in between. TCRdb re-analysed the 5' RACE reads in MiXCR, keeping a single row per CDR3 protein. The sample records some 320,000 distinct CDR3 sequences, more than 9% being singletons. The same sample was also used in a study of yellow fever vaccine responses in identical twins. That report notes: It has been reported that, in twins, the vaccine T cell response seemed partly convergent and partly personalized.

This sequence originates from a woman under 30 in good health. The chain combines TRBV28 with TRBJ1-6; tentatively, D is TRBD1 (6 bases). Sequencing was carried out using CD8+ T cells sorted from blood. The CDR3 loop reads CASSLTGASSYNSPLHF. The CDR3 DNA is TGTGCCAGCAGTTTAACGGGGGCGAGCTCCTATAATTCACCCCTCCACTTT. The full variable domain, with the rest looked up from reference TRBV28 and TRBJ1-6, is DVKVTQSSRYLVKRTGEKVFLECVQDMDHENMFWYRQDPGLGLRLIYFSYDVKMKEKGDIPEGYSVSREKKERFSLILESASTNQTSMYLCASSLTGASSYNSPLHFGNGTRLTVT.